These 3 T cell receptor beta chains share one sample of origin, sequenced in a study of T cells in Graves' hyperthyroidism and ophthalmopathy. Template material for amplifying TCR beta CDR3 regions consisted of RNA transcripts. TCR CDR3 underwent first-round RT-PCR with the HTBI primer set. TCRdb called the multiplex PCR reads again in MiXCR, with one record for every CDR3 protein. In the table there are roughly 800,000 distinct CDR3 sequences, 38% of which are singletons. The sequencing sample was made of blood. These TCRs come from a man aged 18-30 years with Graves' hyperthyroidism.

Notes on this clonotype: The junction departs from the called germline gene at one end, perhaps through a read error. CDR3 protein: CASSFGTGGNEQYF. The DNA for the CDR3 is TGTGCCAGCAGTTTCGGGACAGGGGGCAACGAGCAGTACTTC. The chain combines TRBV10-3 with TRBJ2-7; 12 bases agree with TRBD1. The CDR3 covers 14 residues. Germline V gene data show CDR1 as ENHRY and CDR2 as SYGVKD.

The genes are TRBV5-4 and TRBJ2-7, with D possibly being TRBD1 (6 bases). Trimming removed 0 bases from V and 6 bases from J, with 10 bases in between. CDR1 SGHNT and CDR2 YYREEE come from the germline V gene (reference sequence). The CDR3 runs 13 residues. The CDR3 nucleotides are TGTGCCAGCAGCTTGGGGGACAACGGCGAGCAGTACTTC. This translates into CASSLGDNGEQYF.

This clonotype was recorded at least ten times. V and J are TRBV20-1 and TRBJ2-5, with D possibly TRBD2 on 6 matching bases. Germline loops: CDR1 DFQATT, CDR2 SNEGSKA (reference sequence). The CDR3 totals 10 residues. CDR3 nucleotides: TGCAGCGCCGCGGGGGAGACCCAGTACTTC. Its protein product is CSAAGETQYF.